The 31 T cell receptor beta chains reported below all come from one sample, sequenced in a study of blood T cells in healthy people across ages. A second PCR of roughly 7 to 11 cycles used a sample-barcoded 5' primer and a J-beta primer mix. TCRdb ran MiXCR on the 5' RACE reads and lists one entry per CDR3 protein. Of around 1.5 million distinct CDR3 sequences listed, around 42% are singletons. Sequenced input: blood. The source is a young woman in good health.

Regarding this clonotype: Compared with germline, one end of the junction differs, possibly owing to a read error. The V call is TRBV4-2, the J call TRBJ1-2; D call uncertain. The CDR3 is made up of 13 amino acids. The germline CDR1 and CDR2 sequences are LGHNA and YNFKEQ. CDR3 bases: TGTGCCAGCAACCAAGACGGTAACTATGGCTACACCTTC. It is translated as CASNQDGNYGYTF.

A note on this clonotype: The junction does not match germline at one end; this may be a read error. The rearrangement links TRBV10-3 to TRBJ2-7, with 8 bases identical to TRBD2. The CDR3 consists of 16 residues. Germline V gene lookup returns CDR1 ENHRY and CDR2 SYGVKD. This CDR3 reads CAVSSLSGATSYEQYF. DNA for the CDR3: TGTGCCGTCAGTTCACTTAGCGGGGCCACCTCCTACGAGCAGTACTTC.

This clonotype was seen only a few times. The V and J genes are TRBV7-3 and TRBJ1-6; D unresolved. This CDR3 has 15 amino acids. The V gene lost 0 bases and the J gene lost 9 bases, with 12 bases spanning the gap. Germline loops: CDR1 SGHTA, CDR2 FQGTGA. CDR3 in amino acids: CASSLTGDLGSPLHF. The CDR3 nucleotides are TGTGCCAGCAGCTTAACGGGAGATTTAGGTTCACCCCTCCACTTT.

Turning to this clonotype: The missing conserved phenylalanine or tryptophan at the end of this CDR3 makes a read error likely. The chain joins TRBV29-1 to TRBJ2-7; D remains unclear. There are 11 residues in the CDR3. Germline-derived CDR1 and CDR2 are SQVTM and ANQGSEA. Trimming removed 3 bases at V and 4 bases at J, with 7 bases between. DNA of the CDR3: TGCAGCGTTGATACCGGTTACGAGCAGTACTGC. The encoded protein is CSVDTGYEQYC.

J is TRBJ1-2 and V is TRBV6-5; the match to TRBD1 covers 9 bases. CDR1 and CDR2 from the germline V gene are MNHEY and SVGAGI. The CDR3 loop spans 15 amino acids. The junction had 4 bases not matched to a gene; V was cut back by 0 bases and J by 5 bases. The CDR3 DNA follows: TGTGCCAGCAGTTACTCGGACAGGGGAGGTTATGGCTACACCTTC. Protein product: CASSYSDRGGYGYTF.

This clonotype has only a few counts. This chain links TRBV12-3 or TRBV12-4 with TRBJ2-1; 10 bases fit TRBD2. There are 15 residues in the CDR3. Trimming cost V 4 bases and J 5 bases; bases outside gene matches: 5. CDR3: CASSSLSGRHNEQFF. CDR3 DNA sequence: TGTGCCAGCAGTTCTCTTAGCGGGAGGCACAATGAGCAGTTCTTC.

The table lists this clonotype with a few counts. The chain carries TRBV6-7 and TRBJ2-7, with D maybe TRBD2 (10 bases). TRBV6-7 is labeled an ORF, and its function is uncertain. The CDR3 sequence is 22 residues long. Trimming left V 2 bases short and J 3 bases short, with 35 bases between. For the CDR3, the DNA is TGTGCCAGCAGTTACACGACAGGGGGAATCCTAAATGGACTAGCGGCTTTCTACGAGCAGTACTTC. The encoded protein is CASSYTTGGILNGLAAFYEQYF.

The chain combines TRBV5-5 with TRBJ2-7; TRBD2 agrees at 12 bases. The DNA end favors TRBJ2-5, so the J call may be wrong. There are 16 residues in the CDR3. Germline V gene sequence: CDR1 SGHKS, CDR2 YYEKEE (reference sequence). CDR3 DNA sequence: TGTGCCAGCAGCTTGAATAGACTAGCGGGAGAGGAGACCCAGTACTTC. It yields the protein CASSLNRLAGEETQYF.

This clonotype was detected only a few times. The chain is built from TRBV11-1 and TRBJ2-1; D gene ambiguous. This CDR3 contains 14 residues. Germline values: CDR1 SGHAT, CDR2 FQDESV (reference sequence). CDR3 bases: TGTGCGACGGCACCACTAAGCTCCTACAATGAGCAGTTCTTC. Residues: CATAPLSSYNEQFF.

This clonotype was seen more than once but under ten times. CDR3 sequence reads: CASSLRGSDEQFF. CDR3 DNA sequence: TGTGCCAGCAGCTTACGCGGATCAGATGAGCAGTTCTTC. The genes are TRBV7-3 and TRBJ2-1; unclear D gene. Germline CDR1 and CDR2: SGHTA and FQGTGA. V shed 2 bases and J shed 8 bases, with 10 bases lying between them. This CDR3 is 13 amino acids long.

CDR3 sequence: CASTPGLEGDTQYF. In DNA form, the CDR3 reads TGTGCCAGCACTCCGGGGCTAGAGGGAGATACGCAGTATTTT. The rearrangement uses TRBV27 and TRBJ2-3, with D possibly called TRBD1 or TRBD2 (5 bases each). CDR1 is MNHEY and CDR2 is SMNVEV in the germline V gene (reference sequence). The CDR3 is made up of 14 amino acids. V was pared by 7 bases and J by 5 bases, with 16 bases between.

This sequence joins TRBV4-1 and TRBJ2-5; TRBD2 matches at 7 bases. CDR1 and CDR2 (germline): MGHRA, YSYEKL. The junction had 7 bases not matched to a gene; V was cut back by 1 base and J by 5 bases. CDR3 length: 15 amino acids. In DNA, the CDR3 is TGCGCCAGCAGCCAAGGCGTAAGCGGGGTGGAGACCCAGTACTTC. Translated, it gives CASSQGVSGVETQYF.

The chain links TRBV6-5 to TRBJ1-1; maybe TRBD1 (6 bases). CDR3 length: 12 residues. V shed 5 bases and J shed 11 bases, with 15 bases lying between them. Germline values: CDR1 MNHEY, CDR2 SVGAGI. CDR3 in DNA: TGTGCCAGCAGTAACAGGGAATGTACGGCTTTCTTT. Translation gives CASSNRECTAFF.

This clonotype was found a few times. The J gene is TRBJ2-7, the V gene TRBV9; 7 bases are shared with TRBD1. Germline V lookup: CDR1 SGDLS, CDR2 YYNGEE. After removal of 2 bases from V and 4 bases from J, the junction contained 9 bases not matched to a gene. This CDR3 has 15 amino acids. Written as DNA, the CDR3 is TGTGCCAGCAGCGTGGCCGGGACAGATGCATACGAGCAGTACTTC. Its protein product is CASSVAGTDAYEQYF.

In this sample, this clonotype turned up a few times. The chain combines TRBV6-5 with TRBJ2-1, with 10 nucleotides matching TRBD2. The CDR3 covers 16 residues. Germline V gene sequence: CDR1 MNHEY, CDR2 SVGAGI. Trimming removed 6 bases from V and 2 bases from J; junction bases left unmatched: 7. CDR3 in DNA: TGTGCCAGCAGCCCCAGCGGGGGGGTCGCCTACAATGAGCAGTTCTTC. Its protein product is CASSPSGGVAYNEQFF.

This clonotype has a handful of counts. CDR3 sequence reads: CASSPKGPPNEQFF. In DNA form, the CDR3 reads TGTGCCAGCAGCCCCAAGGGACCGCCCAATGAGCAGTTCTTC. The V and J genes are TRBV4-2 and TRBJ2-1; either TRBD1 or TRBD2 may fit D (5 bases each). Per the germline V gene, CDR1 is LGHNA and CDR2 is YNFKEQ. There are 14 residues in the CDR3. Trimming removed 4 bases at V and 6 bases at J, with 13 bases between.

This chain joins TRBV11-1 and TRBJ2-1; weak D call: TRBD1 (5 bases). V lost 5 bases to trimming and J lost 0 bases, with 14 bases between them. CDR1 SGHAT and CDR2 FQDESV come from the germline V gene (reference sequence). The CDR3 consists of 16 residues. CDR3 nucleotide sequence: TGTGCCAGCAGCCCGACGACAGCCAGCTCCTACAATGAGCAGTTCTTC. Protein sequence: CASSPTTASSYNEQFF.

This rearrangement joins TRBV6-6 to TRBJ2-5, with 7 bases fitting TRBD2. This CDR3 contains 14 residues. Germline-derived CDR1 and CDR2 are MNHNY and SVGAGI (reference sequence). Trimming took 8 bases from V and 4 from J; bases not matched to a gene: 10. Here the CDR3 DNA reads TGTGCCAGCCTACTGGGCGGGAGTTCAGAGACCCAGTACTTC. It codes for CASLLGGSSETQYF.

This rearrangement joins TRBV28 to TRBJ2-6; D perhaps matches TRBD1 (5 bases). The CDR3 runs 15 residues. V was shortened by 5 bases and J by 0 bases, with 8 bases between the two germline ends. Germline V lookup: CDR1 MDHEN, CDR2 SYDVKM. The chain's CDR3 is CASSTDSSGANVLTF. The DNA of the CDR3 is TGTGCCAGCAGTACCGACAGCTCTGGGGCCAACGTCCTGACTTTC.

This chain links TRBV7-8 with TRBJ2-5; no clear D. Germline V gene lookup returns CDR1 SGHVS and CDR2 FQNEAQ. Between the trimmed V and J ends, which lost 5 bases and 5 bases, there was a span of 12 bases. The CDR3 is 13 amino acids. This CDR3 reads CASSPDLGETQYF. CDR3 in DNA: TGTGCCAGCAGCCCAGACTTGGGGGAGACCCAGTACTTC.

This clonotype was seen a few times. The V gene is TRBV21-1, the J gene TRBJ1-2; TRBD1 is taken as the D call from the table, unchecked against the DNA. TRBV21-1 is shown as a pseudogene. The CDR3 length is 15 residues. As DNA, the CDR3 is TGTGCCAGCAGCATCAGTGGTCCAGGGGGCATTGGCTACACCTTC. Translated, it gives CASSISGPGGIGYTF.

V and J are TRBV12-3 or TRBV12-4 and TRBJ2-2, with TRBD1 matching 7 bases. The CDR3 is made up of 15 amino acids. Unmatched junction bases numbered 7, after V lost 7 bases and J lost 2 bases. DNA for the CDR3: TGTGCCAGCACCCGGACAGGCTCCAACACCGGGGAGCTGTTTTTT. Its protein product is CASTRTGSNTGELFF.

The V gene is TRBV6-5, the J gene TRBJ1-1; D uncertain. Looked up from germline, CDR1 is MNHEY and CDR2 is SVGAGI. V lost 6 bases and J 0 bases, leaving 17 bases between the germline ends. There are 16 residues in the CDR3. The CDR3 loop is CASSLDTSAMNTEAFF. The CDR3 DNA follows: TGTGCCAGCAGCCTCGACACTTCGGCCATGAACACTGAAGCTTTCTTT.

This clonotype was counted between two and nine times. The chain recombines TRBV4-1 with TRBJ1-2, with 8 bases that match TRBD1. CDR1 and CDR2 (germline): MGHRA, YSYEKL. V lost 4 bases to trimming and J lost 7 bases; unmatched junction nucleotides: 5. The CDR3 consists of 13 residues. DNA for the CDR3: TGCGCCAGCAGCCTCAGACAGGGGTGTGGCTACACCTTC. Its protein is CASSLRQGCGYTF.

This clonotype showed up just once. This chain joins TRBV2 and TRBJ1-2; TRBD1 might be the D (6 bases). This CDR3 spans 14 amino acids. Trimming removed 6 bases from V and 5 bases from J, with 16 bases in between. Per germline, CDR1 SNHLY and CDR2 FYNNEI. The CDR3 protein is CASRGGTPEYGYTF. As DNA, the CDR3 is TGTGCCAGCAGGGGGGGGACACCAGAATATGGCTACACCTTC. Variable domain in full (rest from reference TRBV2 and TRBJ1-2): EPEVTQTPSHQVTQMGQEVILRCVPISNHLYFYWYRQILGQKVEFLVSFYNNEISEKSEIFDDQFSVERPDGSNFTLKIRSTKLEDSAMYFCASRGGTPEYGYTFGSGTRLTVV.

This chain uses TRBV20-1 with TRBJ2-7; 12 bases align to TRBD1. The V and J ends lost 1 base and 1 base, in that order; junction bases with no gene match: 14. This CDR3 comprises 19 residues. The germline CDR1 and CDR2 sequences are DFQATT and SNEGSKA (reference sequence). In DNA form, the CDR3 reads TGCAGTGCTAGAGCAACCGGGACAGGGGGCCAACTACCTTCCTACGAGCAGTACTTC. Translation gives CSARATGTGGQLPSYEQYF.

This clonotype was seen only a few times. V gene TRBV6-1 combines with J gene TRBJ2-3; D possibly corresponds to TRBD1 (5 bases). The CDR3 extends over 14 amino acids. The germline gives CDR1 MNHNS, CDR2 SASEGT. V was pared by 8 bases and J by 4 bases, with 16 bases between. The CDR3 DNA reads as TGTGCCAGCCTCGTGGGGCGCGGAGCAGATACGCAGTATTTT. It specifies CASLVGRGADTQYF.

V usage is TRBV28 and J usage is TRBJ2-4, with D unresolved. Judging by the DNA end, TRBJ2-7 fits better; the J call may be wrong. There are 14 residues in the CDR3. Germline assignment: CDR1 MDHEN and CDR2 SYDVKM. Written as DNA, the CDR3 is TGTGCCAGCAGTTTAGTGCAACTGAACTACGAGCAGTACTTC. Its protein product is CASSLVQLNYEQYF.

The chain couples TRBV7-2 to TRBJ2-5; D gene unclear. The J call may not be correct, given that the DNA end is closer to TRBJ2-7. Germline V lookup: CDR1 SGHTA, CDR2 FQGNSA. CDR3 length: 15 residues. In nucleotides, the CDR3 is TGTGCCAGCAGCCCGGTCCGAACCAGCTCCTACGAGCAGTACTTC. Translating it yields CASSPVRTSSYEQYF.

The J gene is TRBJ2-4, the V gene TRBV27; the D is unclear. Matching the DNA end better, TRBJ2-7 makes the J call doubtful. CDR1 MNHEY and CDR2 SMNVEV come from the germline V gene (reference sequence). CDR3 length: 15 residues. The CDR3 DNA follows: TGTGCCAGCAGTAGGGCCCTATCCTCCCTCGGCGAGCAGTACTTC. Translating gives CASSRALSSLGEQYF.

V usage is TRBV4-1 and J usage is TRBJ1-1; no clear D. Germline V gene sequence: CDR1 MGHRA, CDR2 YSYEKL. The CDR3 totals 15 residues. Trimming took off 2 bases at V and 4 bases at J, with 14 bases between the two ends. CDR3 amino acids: CASSQWRGWSTEAFF. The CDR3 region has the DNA TGCGCCAGCAGCCAATGGCGGGGTTGGTCCACTGAAGCTTTCTTT.